The 6 T cell receptor beta chains below come from one sample, sequenced in a study of graft-versus-host responses after intestinal transplantation. Method: immunoSEQ multiplex PCR; TCRdb's copy keeps in-frame clones and lacks some. The repertoire has over 100,000 clones, roughly 87% of them found once; the top ten carry 0.7% to 0.9%. Their specific antigens are unknown. The source was unstimulated CD4+ T cells sorted from spleen or lymph node cells, collected before intestinal transplant. These receptors were taken from a human donor who received an intestinal transplant.

In this sample, this clone turned up once. The junction shows a germline mismatch at one end, possibly a read error. This rearrangement joins TRBV7-9 to TRBJ1-2; D is perhaps TRBD1 (5 bases). The germline V gene has CDR1 SEHNR and CDR2 FQNEAQ (reference sequence). The CDR3 loop spans 12 amino acids. This chain's CDR3 is CASSFEGLGGDF. The CDR3 region has the DNA TGTGCCAGCAGCTTCGAGGGGCTAGGCGGGGACTTC.

The genes are TRBV5-1 and TRBJ2-3; no firm D call. The CDR3 spans 13 residues. The V end lost 0 bases, the J end lost 9 bases, and 11 bases lay between the germline ends. From germline, CDR1 is SGHRS and CDR2 YFSETQ. The CDR3 loop reads CASSLEGRPTQYF. DNA for the CDR3: TGCGCCAGCAGCTTGGAGGGCAGGCCGACGCAGTATTTT.

The CDR3 coding sequence is TGTGCCACCCACAGGGGTGACTATGGCTACACCTTC. Its protein product is CATHRGDYGYTF. The V call is TRBV2, the J call TRBJ1-2, with 7 bases identical to TRBD1. CDR3 length: 12 residues. V dropped 10 bases and J dropped 3; count of bases not matched to a gene: 5. Germline assignment: CDR1 SNHLY and CDR2 FYNNEI. Filled out from reference TRBV2 and TRBJ1-2, the complete variable domain reads EPEVTQTPSHQVTQMGQEVILRCVPISNHLYFYWYRQILGQKVEFLVSFYNNEISEKSEIFDDQFSVERPDGSNFTLKIRSTKLEDSAMYFCATHRGDYGYTFGSGTRLTVV.

The chain carries TRBV28 and TRBJ2-7; unclear D gene. The V and J ends lost 4 bases and 7 bases respectively, with 8 bases between them. Germline V gene data show CDR1 as MDHEN and CDR2 as SYDVKM. This CDR3 has 11 amino acids. CDR3 coding DNA: TGTGCCAGCAGTTCGTATGGGGAGCAGTACTTC. This encodes CASSSYGEQYF.

This chain uses TRBV10-1 with TRBJ2-3; weak D call: TRBD1 (5 bases). CDR1 WNHNN and CDR2 SYGVQD come from the germline V gene (reference sequence). The CDR3 is 15 residues long. Trimming left V 3 bases short and J 6 bases short, with 16 bases between. CDR3 in amino acids: CASSEGVAPGDTQYF. The CDR3, as DNA: TGCGCCAGCAGTGAAGGGGTAGCCCCAGGGGATACGCAGTATTTT.

The chain recombines TRBV9 with TRBJ2-3; D tentatively reads TRBD1 or TRBD2 (5 bases each). V was clipped by 4 bases and J by 4 bases, with 16 bases between them. Germline-derived CDR1 and CDR2 are SGDLS and YYNGEE. The length of the CDR3 is 15 residues. The CDR3 DNA reads as TGTGCCAGCAGCAGGGACGCCTCGGAGGCAGATACGCAGTATTTT. Its protein is CASSRDASEADTQYF.